Each of the 19 T cell receptor beta chains below was sequenced from the same sample in a study of quantifying T cell responses using KT2 cells. Overall study context: cDNA was made from DNase-treated RNA using alpha and beta constant primers.

An oligo carrying a UMI was ligated to the cDNA 3' end. First-round PCR used three to five cycles and beta primers RC1.1 and RC1.2 covering TRBC1 and TRBC2. Via MiXCR, TCRdb re-called the UMI-ligation and nested PCR reads, giving one row per CDR3 protein. The table shows approximately 54,000 distinct CDR3 sequences, with under 14% occurring only once. Sequenced input: PBMCs spiked with cells of the T cell clone KT2. The receptors were gathered from a human donor.

The V gene is TRBV11-3, the J gene TRBJ2-7; no reliable D call. This CDR3 is built from 15 residues. The germline V gene encodes CDR1 SGHNT and CDR2 YENEEA. V shed 4 bases and J shed 3 bases, with 16 bases lying between them. In DNA, the CDR3 is TGTGCCAGCAGCTCGATATCGGATGTGGGCTACGAGCAGTACTTC. Its protein product is CASSSISDVGYEQYF.

This clonotype was counted many times. The V gene is TRBV4-2, the J gene TRBJ1-2, with D possibly matching TRBD1 (6 bases). The V and J ends lost 4 bases and 3 bases respectively, with 12 bases between them. CDR1 and CDR2 (germline): LGHNA, YNFKEQ. The CDR3 has 14 residues. CDR3 sequence reads: CASSPWTADYGYTF. The CDR3 DNA is TGTGCCAGCAGCCCTTGGACAGCGGACTATGGCTACACCTTC.

This clonotype was observed many times. This chain joins TRBV20-1 and TRBJ2-7, with 14 bases lining up with TRBD2. Trimming at V came to 4 bases and at J to 6 bases, leaving 14 bases not matched to a gene. There are 17 residues in the CDR3. Germline V gene lookup returns CDR1 DFQATT and CDR2 SNEGSKA (reference sequence). CDR3 in DNA: TGCAGTGCTACGAATGGACTAGCGGGAGGTGAAGTCGGCGAGCAGTACTTC. Amino acids: CSATNGLAGGEVGEQYF.

The chain joins TRBV6-6 to TRBJ2-7, with D tentatively TRBD1 or TRBD2 (5 bases each). The CDR3 is 11 residues long. V lost 8 bases and J 5 bases, leaving 10 bases between the germline ends. CDR1 is MNHNY and CDR2 is SVGAGI in the germline V gene (reference sequence). Here the CDR3 reads CASLWGNEQYF. For the CDR3, the DNA is TGTGCCAGCCTTTGGGGGAACGAGCAGTACTTC.

This clonotype was found a few times. The V call is TRBV5-1, the J call TRBJ1-4; weak D call: TRBD1 (5 bases). Germline CDR1 and CDR2: SGHRS and YFSETQ. V lost 0 bases and J 8 bases, leaving 17 bases between the germline ends. The CDR3 extends over 16 amino acids. As DNA, the CDR3 is TGCGCCAGCAGCTTGGCCTTGGATTTTGGGGACGAAAAACTGTTTTTT. This gives the protein CASSLALDFGDEKLFF.

Only a few counts were recorded for this clonotype. The chain carries TRBV24-1 and TRBJ1-5, with 7 bases lining up with TRBD1. CDR3 size: 13 residues. J lost 4 bases, V lost 6 bases, and 2 bases had no gene match. Germline V gene sequence: CDR1 KGHDR, CDR2 SFDVKD. The CDR3 nucleotides read TGTGCCACCAGTCGACAGGGTAATCAGCCCCAGCATTTT. This translates into CATSRQGNQPQHF.

A few counts support this clonotype. The genes are TRBV5-1 and TRBJ1-2; 7 nucleotides line up with TRBD1. Germline CDR1 and CDR2: SGHRS and YFSETQ. The CDR3 covers 15 residues. The ends lost 4 bases at V and 4 bases at J; junction bases unmatched: 10. For the CDR3, the DNA is TGCGCCAGCAGCGGAACGGGACAGACTGCCTATGGCTACACCTTC. It specifies CASSGTGQTAYGYTF.

As for this clonotype: This may come from a read error, since a much larger clone is one base off. The gene calls are TRBV6-5 and TRBJ2-4, with D possibly matching TRBD1 (6 bases). CDR3 length equals 15 residues. Germline V gives CDR1 MNHEY, CDR2 SVGAGI. The CDR3 bases are TGTGCCAGCAGCCAGGACAGTCTAGCCAAAAACATTCAGTGCTTC. Protein product: CASSQDSLAKNIQCF.

This clonotype appeared many times. The rearrangement links TRBV29-1 to TRBJ2-1; 12 bases agree with TRBD2. With 3 bases clipped from V and 9 bases from J, the junction kept 3 bases outside the gene matches. This CDR3 contains 13 residues. In germline, CDR1 is SQVTM, CDR2 ANQGSEA. CDR3 in amino acids: CSVDTSGRTEQFF. The CDR3 DNA reads TGCAGCGTTGACACTAGCGGGAGGACTGAGCAGTTCTTC.

This clonotype was found a few times. This chain uses TRBV12-3 or TRBV12-4 with TRBJ1-6, with TRBD1 as a possible D gene (5 bases). Trimming took 1 base from V and 10 from J, leaving 11 bases between them. The CDR3 covers 14 residues. CDR3 protein: CASSLDRGWSPLHF. For the CDR3, the DNA is TGTGCCAGCAGTTTAGATAGGGGCTGGTCACCCCTCCACTTT.

V gene TRBV20-1 combines with J gene TRBJ1-1, with 8 bases that match TRBD1. The germline V gene has CDR1 DFQATT and CDR2 SNEGSKA (reference sequence). The CDR3 runs to 13 residues. Here the CDR3 DNA reads TGCAGATCCCACAGGGGGGCTATGACTGAAGCTTTCTTT. It yields the protein CRSHRGAMTEAFF.

The chain recombines TRBV3-1 with TRBJ2-7; D gene ambiguous. Germline V gene sequence: CDR1 LGHDT, CDR2 YNNKEL (reference sequence). Trimming removed 0 bases from V and 3 bases from J, with 9 bases in between. The CDR3 has 14 amino acids. The CDR3 DNA reads as TGTGCCAGCAGCCAAGATCTCGCCGACTACGAGCAGTACTTC. Translated: CASSQDLADYEQYF.

This clonotype was detected many times. The rearrangement joins TRBV7-8 to TRBJ1-2; 9 nucleotides align to TRBD1. Germline-derived CDR1 and CDR2 are SGHVS and FQNEAQ. The CDR3 is made up of 15 amino acids. V dropped 5 bases and J dropped 8; count of bases not matched to a gene: 12. The DNA for the CDR3 is TGTGCCAGCAGCCCACCACAGGGGGCATTTGGGGGCTACACCTTC. This codes for CASSPPQGAFGGYTF.

This clonotype has a handful of counts. This chain connects TRBV5-1 to TRBJ1-5; TRBD1 matches at 7 bases. Germline values: CDR1 SGHRS, CDR2 YFSETQ. V was pared by 3 bases and J by 4 bases, with 1 base of the junction left unmatched. The CDR3 spans 13 residues. This CDR3 is CASSSRGNQPQHF. The CDR3 coding sequence is TGCGCCAGCAGCTCCAGGGGGAATCAGCCCCAGCATTTT.

V usage is TRBV5-1 and J usage is TRBJ1-1; weak D call: TRBD1 (5 bases). The CDR3 extends over 15 amino acids. The germline gives CDR1 SGHRS, CDR2 YFSETQ. V was cut by 0 bases and J by 4 bases, with 13 bases left in between. The CDR3 here is CASSLDQGGSTEAFF. CDR3 nucleotides: TGCGCCAGCAGCTTGGACCAGGGTGGAAGCACTGAAGCTTTCTTT.

The chain has TRBV15 and TRBJ1-3; the match to TRBD1 covers 8 bases. Germline V gives CDR1 LNHNV, CDR2 YYDKDF (reference sequence). The CDR3 is 15 amino acids. V gave up 0 bases and J gave up 2 bases; unmatched junction bases: 0. The CDR3 nucleotides read TGTGCCACCAGCAGAGACAGGGGGCCTGGAAACACCATATATTTT. Its protein product is CATSRDRGPGNTIYF.

This clonotype was picked up a small number of times. The V call is TRBV12-3 or TRBV12-4, the J call TRBJ1-2, with D possibly matching TRBD1 (5 bases). The CDR3 totals 15 residues. The V and J ends lost 1 base and 6 bases respectively, with 15 bases between them. CDR3: CASSLVPGSFNGYTF. CDR3 coding DNA: TGTGCCAGCAGTTTAGTCCCAGGGAGTTTCAATGGCTACACCTTC.

This clonotype was seen more than once but under ten times. The chain couples TRBV29-1 to TRBJ1-1; 7 nucleotides match TRBD1. The CDR3 runs 13 residues. CDR1 is SQVTM, CDR2 ANQGSEA, per germline. Trimming cost V 8 bases and J 3 bases; bases outside gene matches: 9. This CDR3 reads CSSRTGADTEAFF. Written as DNA, the CDR3 is TGCAGCTCCAGAACAGGGGCGGACACTGAAGCTTTCTTT.

This clonotype was found a few times. V is TRBV6-5 and J is TRBJ2-3; 11 nucleotides agree with TRBD2. Per the germline V gene, CDR1 is MNHEY and CDR2 is SVGAGI. The trim removed 2 bases at V and 0 bases at J, leaving 13 bases unmatched. The CDR3 totals 20 residues. CDR3 sequence: CASSYQGASGGPFSTDTQYF. CDR3 DNA sequence: TGTGCCAGCAGTTACCAGGGGGCTAGCGGGGGGCCATTTAGCACAGATACGCAGTATTTT.